This T cell receptor beta chain originates from a study of blood T cell repertoires in COVID-19. As for the study in general: Some COVID-19 samples were acute and others convalescent; all came from the United States, Italy and Spain.

The CDR3 is made up of 13 amino acids. V was pared by 6 bases and J by 3 bases, with 11 bases between. Germline V lookup: CDR1 MNHEY, CDR2 SMNVEV (reference sequence). Only in-frame clones appear in the TCRdb table, and some are missing; sequencing was by immunoSEQ multiplex PCR. The repertoire holds some 80,000 clones, with around 79% as singletons. The J gene is TRBJ1-2, the V gene TRBV27; D perhaps matches TRBD1 (6 bases). The sequence was collected from a man older than 75 with acute or convalescent COVID-19. Specimen: peripheral blood. CDR3 sequence (DNA): TGTGCCAGCAGGGAACAGGGTGACTATGGCTACACCTTC. Translating it yields CASREQGDYGYTF.